The next 16 T cell receptor beta chains were all read from a single sample in a study of blood T cell repertoires in COVID-19. Using immunoSEQ multiplex PCR, the repertoire was profiled, and TCRdb retains in-frame clones only, with some absent. The sample includes under 300,000 clones, roughly 80% seen only once; the top ten take 4.5% to 5%. The sample comprised peripheral blood. The receptors stem from a woman of 80 years or more with active or convalescent COVID-19.

The table lists this clone with a count of one. V is TRBV7-2 and J is TRBJ2-2, with D possibly being TRBD2 (6 bases). This CDR3 is 15 amino acids long. Trimming stripped 2 bases from V and 6 bases from J, with 13 bases between. CDR1 and CDR2 (germline): SGHTA, FQGNSA. This CDR3 reads CASSLRRGGAGELFF. The CDR3 region has the DNA TGTGCCAGCAGCTTAAGGCGGGGCGGGGCCGGGGAGCTGTTTTTT.

CDR3 bases: TGCGCCAGCAGCTTGGAGCGGGGCAGCACAGATACGCAGTATTTT. As protein: CASSLERGSTDTQYF. J is TRBJ2-3 and V is TRBV5-1; 7 bases fit TRBD2. The CDR3 consists of 15 residues. Per the germline V gene, CDR1 is SGHRS and CDR2 is YFSETQ. The trim removed 0 bases at V and 0 bases at J, leaving 1 base unmatched.

The V call is TRBV28, the J call TRBJ1-2; unclear D gene. The CDR3 has 12 residues. Germline V gene sequence: CDR1 MDHEN, CDR2 SYDVKM. Trimming stripped 3 bases from V and 4 bases from J, with 6 bases between. CDR3 loop: CASSFVLYGYTF. CDR3 bases: TGTGCCAGCAGTTTTGTCCTCTATGGCTACACCTTC.

CDR3 protein: CASSLGQVISYEQYF. The DNA for the CDR3 is TGCGCCAGCAGCTTGGGACAGGTTATCTCCTACGAGCAGTACTTC. The chain has TRBV5-1 and TRBJ2-7, with a tentative D call TRBD1 (6 bases). The V gene's germline CDR1 is SGHRS and CDR2 YFSETQ. The CDR3 covers 15 residues. Trimming pared 0 bases from V and 0 bases from J, leaving 10 bases between.

This clone was picked up a small number of times. CDR3 DNA: TGCGCCAGCAGCTTACCCGGGACTAGCTCCTACAATGAGCAGTTCTTC. It codes for CASSLPGTSSYNEQFF. The chain employs TRBV5-1 and TRBJ2-1; TRBD2 matches 8 bases. The germline V gene has CDR1 SGHRS and CDR2 YFSETQ. This CDR3 region has 16 residues. V lost 2 bases, J lost 0 bases, and 4 bases stayed unmatched.

CDR3 bases: TGTGCCAGCAGCTTAGCGGGACAGGGCCGGTCGGGCTACGAGCAGTACTTC. Its translation is CASSLAGQGRSGYEQYF. The rearrangement joins TRBV7-2 to TRBJ2-7; 9 bases align to TRBD1. Germline V CDR1 and CDR2: SGHTA, FQGNSA. The CDR3 is 17 residues long. The trim removed 0 bases at V and 3 bases at J, leaving 9 bases unmatched.

This chain connects TRBV5-1 to TRBJ2-7, with 9 positions matching TRBD2. The CDR3 is made up of 16 amino acids. The V gene's germline CDR1 is SGHRS and CDR2 YFSETQ. V shed 1 base, J shed 3 bases, and the junction held 8 bases outside the gene matches. CDR3: CASSLPSSGIDYEQYF. DNA of the CDR3: TGCGCCAGCAGCTTGCCCTCTAGCGGGATTGACTACGAGCAGTACTTC.

This clone appeared a single time. The rearrangement links TRBV19 to TRBJ2-3, with TRBD1 identical over 8 bases. Germline CDR1 reads LNHDA; CDR2 reads SQIVND (reference sequence). The CDR3 sequence is 16 residues long. V shed 6 bases and J 3 bases; nucleotides not matched to a gene: 11. The chain's CDR3 is CASSTIWTGRTDTQYF. In nucleotides, the CDR3 is TGTGCCAGTAGCACAATATGGACAGGGCGTACAGATACGCAGTATTTT.

V is TRBV2 and J is TRBJ1-4; the D gene is possibly TRBD1 (6 bases). CDR3 length equals 14 residues. The germline V gene encodes CDR1 SNHLY and CDR2 FYNNEI. V lost 8 bases, J lost 7 bases, and 17 bases lay in between. This CDR3 is CASLRPGAGEKLFF. The DNA of the CDR3 is TGTGCCAGCCTAAGACCAGGGGCGGGTGAAAAACTGTTTTTT.

CDR3 protein: CSASMKAVAGYTF. The CDR3 bases are TGCAGTGCTAGTATGAAGGCGGTGGCTGGCTACACCTTC. The chain recombines TRBV20-1 with TRBJ1-2; D is ambiguous. The CDR3 consists of 13 residues. V lost 3 bases and J 7 bases, leaving 15 bases between the germline ends. The germline V gene encodes CDR1 DFQATT and CDR2 SNEGSKA (reference sequence).

The gene calls are TRBV6-5 and TRBJ2-1, with 9 bases aligning to TRBD2. The CDR3 extends over 14 amino acids. Trimming at V came to 5 bases and at J to 7 bases, leaving 6 bases not matched to a gene. The germline CDR1 and CDR2 sequences are MNHEY and SVGAGI. The CDR3 reads CASSSGRPRNEQFF. CDR3 nucleotides: TGTGCCAGCAGTAGCGGGAGGCCCCGGAATGAGCAGTTCTTC.

CDR3 loop: CASKGTVNQPQHF. CDR3 nucleotides: TGTGCCAGCAAGGGGACAGTTAATCAGCCCCAGCATTTT. The genes are TRBV6-5 and TRBJ1-5, with 7 bases aligning to TRBD1. Germline CDR1 and CDR2: MNHEY and SVGAGI. The CDR3 runs to 13 residues. The V segment lost 7 bases and the J segment 4 bases; nucleotides outside the gene matches: 4.

This clone was counted a few times. The chain carries TRBV5-1 and TRBJ1-3; 9 bases are a match to TRBD1. Unmatched junction bases numbered 8, after V lost 4 bases and J lost 3 bases. The CDR3 is made up of 16 amino acids. Germline CDR1 and CDR2: SGHRS and YFSETQ. CDR3 in amino acids: CASSAGQGMSGNTIYF. CDR3 DNA sequence: TGCGCCAGCAGCGCGGGACAGGGAATGAGTGGAAACACCATATATTTT.

The V call is TRBV5-1, the J call TRBJ2-1; tentative D call: TRBD1 (6 bases). From germline, CDR1 is SGHRS and CDR2 YFSETQ. The CDR3 runs 14 residues. V lost 1 base, J lost 8 bases, and 13 bases lay in between. In DNA form, the CDR3 reads TGCGCCAGCAGCTTGTATGGGGGCAGGGATGAGCAGTTCTTC. Translating gives CASSLYGGRDEQFF.

The chain joins TRBV5-1 to TRBJ1-1, with 9 bases identical to TRBD1. CDR1 and CDR2 from the germline V gene are SGHRS and YFSETQ. The CDR3 has 16 amino acids. The V segment lost 4 bases and the J segment 3 bases; nucleotides outside the gene matches: 10. This CDR3 is CASSAAGTGPYTEAFF. The CDR3 DNA reads as TGCGCCAGCAGCGCAGCCGGGACAGGGCCGTACACTGAAGCTTTCTTT.

The chain couples TRBV28 to TRBJ2-2; the match to TRBD2 covers 7 bases. With V trimmed by 6 bases and J by 6 bases, 13 bases remained unmatched. Germline assignment: CDR1 MDHEN and CDR2 SYDVKM. There are 16 residues in the CDR3. CDR3 loop: CASSPSGGGRAGELFF. The CDR3, as DNA: TGTGCCAGCAGCCCGAGTGGGGGAGGGCGGGCCGGGGAGCTGTTTTTT.